Listed here is a single T cell receptor (beta chain). This record belongs to a study of memory CD4+ T cells and cytomegalovirus serostatus. Single viable CD3+CD4+CD8-CD45RO+ cells were sorted as the memory CD4+ T cells. The assay was immunoSEQ multiplex PCR, and TCRdb's table has in-frame clones only and misses some. The sample records roughly 50,000 clones, roughly 84% being singletons. CDR3 size: 15 residues. CDR1 is SGHTA, CDR2 FQGTGA, per germline. Trimming at V came to 5 bases and at J to 4 bases, leaving 3 bases not matched to a gene. The TCR originated in an adult in good health and CMV-seronegative. Some clones in this sample may be carry-over from other donors' samples. The source material was memory CD4+ T cells from blood. This sequence joins TRBV7-3 and TRBJ2-1; 12 bases fit TRBD2. The CDR3 here is CASSLTSGRYNEQFF. In DNA, the CDR3 is TGTGCCAGCAGCCTTACTAGCGGGAGGTACAATGAGCAGTTCTTC. The whole variable domain, remainder taken from reference TRBV7-3 and TRBJ2-1, is GAGVSQTPSNKVTEKGKYVELRCDPISGHTALYWYRQSLGQGPEFLIYFQGTGAADDSGLPNDRFFAVRPEGSVSTLKIQRTERGDSAVYLCASSLTSGRYNEQFFGPGTRLTVL.